The 2 T cell receptor beta chains in this list originate from one sample, sequenced in a study of cytomegalovirus exposure and HLA in healthy donors. The PCR was carried out with 60 Vbeta primers and 13 Jbeta primers. Generated by immunoSEQ multiplex PCR, the TCRdb table keeps only in-frame clones and is missing some. The sample lists about 120,000 clones, around three quarters occurring once. Specimen: PBMCs. All receptors derive from a woman between 18 and 29 years old in good health and CMV-seropositive.

V is TRBV4-1 and J is TRBJ1-2; TRBD1 agrees at 9 bases. The germline V gene encodes CDR1 MGHRA and CDR2 YSYEKL. Trimming removed 1 base from V and 5 bases from J; junction bases left unmatched: 8. The CDR3 is 16 amino acids. The CDR3: CASSQGIQDRGYGYTF. CDR3 in DNA: TGCGCCAGCAGCCAAGGAATTCAGGACAGGGGTTATGGCTACACCTTC.

The chain employs TRBV6-6 and TRBJ2-4; possible D gene TRBD1, 5 bases. This CDR3 contains 15 residues. The V gene's germline CDR1 is MNHNY and CDR2 SVGAGI (reference sequence). Trimming left V 7 bases short and J 0 bases short, with 13 bases between. The CDR3 reads CASNPPGLAKNIQYF. The CDR3 DNA reads as TGTGCCAGCAATCCACCAGGGCTAGCCAAAAACATTCAGTACTTC.